This TCR beta chain was recorded in a study of blood T cell repertoires in COVID-19. Study at large: COVID-19 samples from acute and convalescent phases originated in the United States, Italy and Spain.

Produced via immunoSEQ multiplex PCR; TCRdb's table is partial and in-frame only. The sample shows about 170,000 clones, approximately 86% of them seen only once. The sequencing input was peripheral blood. The sequence derives from a woman of 80 years or more in a cohort sampled during active or convalescent COVID-19.

Here the CDR3 reads CASSQDAGLYNEQFF. CDR3 sequence (DNA): TGTGCCAGCAGCCAAGATGCGGGGCTGTACAATGAGCAGTTCTTC. The gene calls are TRBV3-1 (or the pseudogene TRBV3-2) and TRBJ2-1; possible D gene TRBD2, 6 bases. From germline, CDR1 is LGHDT and CDR2 YNNKEL (reference sequence). V lost 0 bases and J lost 4, with 10 bases in between. The CDR3 is 15 residues long.